This TCR beta chain originates from a study of blood T cell repertoires in COVID-19. As processed by the authors: Reference gene primer amplification gave nucleated cell count estimates. Some clones are missing from TCRdb's copy, which holds only in-frame ones; the method was immunoSEQ multiplex PCR. The DNA was the basis for D and trimming; V, J and clone size are from that table. The repertoire holds around 200,000 clones, 85% to 90% seen once, with under 2% in the top ten. The V gene lost 1 base and the J gene lost 4 bases, with 5 bases spanning the gap. The V gene's germline CDR1 is SGHTA and CDR2 FQGTGA. The CDR3 extends over 13 amino acids.

This chain links TRBV7-3 with TRBJ2-1; D not resolved. The sequence derives from a young man with active or convalescent COVID-19. Sequenced sample: peripheral blood. The CDR3 sequence is CASSLNSYNEQFF. Here the CDR3 DNA reads TGTGCCAGCAGCTTAAACAGTTACAATGAGCAGTTCTTC. The full variable domain, in which reference TRBV7-3 and TRBJ2-1 provide the parts outside the CDR3, is GAGVSQTPSNKVTEKGKYVELRCDPISGHTALYWYRQSLGQGPEFLIYFQGTGAADDSGLPNDRFFAVRPEGSVSTLKIQRTERGDSAVYLCASSLNSYNEQFFGPGTRLTVL.